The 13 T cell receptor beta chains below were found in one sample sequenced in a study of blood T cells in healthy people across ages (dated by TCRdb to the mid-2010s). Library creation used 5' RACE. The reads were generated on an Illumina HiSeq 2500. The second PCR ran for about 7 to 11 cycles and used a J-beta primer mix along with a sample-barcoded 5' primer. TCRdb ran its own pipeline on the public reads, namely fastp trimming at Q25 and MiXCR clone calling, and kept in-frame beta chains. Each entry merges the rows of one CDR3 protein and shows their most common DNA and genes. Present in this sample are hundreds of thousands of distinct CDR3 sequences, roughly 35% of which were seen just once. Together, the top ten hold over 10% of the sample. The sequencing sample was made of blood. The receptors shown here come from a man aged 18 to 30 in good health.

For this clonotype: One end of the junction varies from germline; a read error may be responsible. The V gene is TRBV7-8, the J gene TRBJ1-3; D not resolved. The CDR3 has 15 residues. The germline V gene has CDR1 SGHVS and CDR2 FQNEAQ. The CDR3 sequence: CAGSLDRGTGNTIYF. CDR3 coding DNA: TGTGCCGGCAGCTTAGATCGGGGAACGGGAAACACCATATATTTT.

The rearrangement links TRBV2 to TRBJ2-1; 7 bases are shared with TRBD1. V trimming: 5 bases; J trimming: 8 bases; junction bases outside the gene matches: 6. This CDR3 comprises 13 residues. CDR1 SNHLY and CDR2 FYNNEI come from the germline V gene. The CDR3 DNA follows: TGTGCCAGCAGTTACCTCACAGGGGATGAGCAGTTCTTC. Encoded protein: CASSYLTGDEQFF. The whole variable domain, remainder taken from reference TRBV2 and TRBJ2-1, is EPEVTQTPSHQVTQMGQEVILRCVPISNHLYFYWYRQILGQKVEFLVSFYNNEISEKSEIFDDQFSVERPDGSNFTLKIRSTKLEDSAMYFCASSYLTGDEQFFGPGTRLTVL.

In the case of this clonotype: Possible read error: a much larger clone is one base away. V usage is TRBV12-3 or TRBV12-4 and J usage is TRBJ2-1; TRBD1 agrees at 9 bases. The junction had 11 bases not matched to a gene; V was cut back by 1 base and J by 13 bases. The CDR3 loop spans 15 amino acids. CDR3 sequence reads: CASSLDRGLQETQFF. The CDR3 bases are TGTGCCAGCAGTTTAGACAGGGGGCTTCAAGAGACCCAGTTCTTC.

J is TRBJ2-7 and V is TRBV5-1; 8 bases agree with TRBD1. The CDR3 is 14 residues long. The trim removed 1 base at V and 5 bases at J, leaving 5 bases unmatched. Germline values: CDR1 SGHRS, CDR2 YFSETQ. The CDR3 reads CASSLNQGAHEQYF. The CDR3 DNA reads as TGCGCCAGCAGCTTGAACCAGGGGGCCCACGAGCAGTACTTC.

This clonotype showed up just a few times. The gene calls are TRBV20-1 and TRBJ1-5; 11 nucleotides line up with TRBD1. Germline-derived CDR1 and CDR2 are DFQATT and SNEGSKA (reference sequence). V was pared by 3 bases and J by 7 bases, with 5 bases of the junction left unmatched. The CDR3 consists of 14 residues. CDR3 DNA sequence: TGCAGTGCTAGTACGGACAGGGGGCAGCAGCCCCAGCATTTT. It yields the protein CSASTDRGQQPQHF.

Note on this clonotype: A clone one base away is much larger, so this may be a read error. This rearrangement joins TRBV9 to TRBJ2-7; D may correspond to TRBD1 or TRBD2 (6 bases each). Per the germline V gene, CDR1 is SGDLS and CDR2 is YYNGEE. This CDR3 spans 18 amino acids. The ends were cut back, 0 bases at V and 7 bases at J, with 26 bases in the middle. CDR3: CASSVAWGDTSTYNEQYF. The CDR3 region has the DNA TGTGCCAGCAGCGTAGCATGGGGGGACACTTCGACCTACAATGAGCAGTACTTC.

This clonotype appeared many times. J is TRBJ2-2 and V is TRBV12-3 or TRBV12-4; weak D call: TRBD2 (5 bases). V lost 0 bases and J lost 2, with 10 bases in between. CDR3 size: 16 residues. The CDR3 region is CASSLARRQNTGELFF. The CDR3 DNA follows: TGTGCCAGCAGTTTAGCGCGGAGGCAAAACACCGGGGAGCTGTTTTTT.

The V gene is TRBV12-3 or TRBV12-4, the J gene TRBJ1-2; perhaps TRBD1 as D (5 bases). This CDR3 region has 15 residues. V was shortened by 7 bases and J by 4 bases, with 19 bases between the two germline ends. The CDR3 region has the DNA TGTGCCAGCACCGGCGGGACGACCATTTTCTATGGCTACACCTTC. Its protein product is CASTGGTTIFYGYTF.

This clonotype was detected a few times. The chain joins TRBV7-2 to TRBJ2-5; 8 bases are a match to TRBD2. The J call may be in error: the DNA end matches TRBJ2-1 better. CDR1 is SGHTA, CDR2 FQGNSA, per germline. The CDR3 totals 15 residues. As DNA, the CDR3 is TGTGCCAGCAGCCCCCAGCGGGGGATCCAAGAGACCCAGTTCTTC. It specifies CASSPQRGIQETQFF.

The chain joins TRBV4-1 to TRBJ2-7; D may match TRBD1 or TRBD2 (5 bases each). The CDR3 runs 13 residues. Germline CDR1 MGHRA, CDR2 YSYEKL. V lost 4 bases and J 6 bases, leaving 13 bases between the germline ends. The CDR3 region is CASSPGTFSEQYF. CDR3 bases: TGCGCCAGCAGCCCCGGGACGTTTTCCGAGCAGTACTTC.

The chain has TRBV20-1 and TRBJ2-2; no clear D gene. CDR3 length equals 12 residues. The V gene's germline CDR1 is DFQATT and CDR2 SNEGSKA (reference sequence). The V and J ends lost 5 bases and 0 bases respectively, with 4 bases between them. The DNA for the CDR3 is TGCAGTGCTGGCTCGAACACCGGGGAGCTGTTTTTT. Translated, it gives CSAGSNTGELFF.

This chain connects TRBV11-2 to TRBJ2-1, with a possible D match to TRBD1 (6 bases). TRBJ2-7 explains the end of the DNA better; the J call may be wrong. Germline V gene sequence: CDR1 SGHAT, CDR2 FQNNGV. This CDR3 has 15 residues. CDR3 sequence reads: CASSLGQTPYNEQYF. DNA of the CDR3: TGTGCCAGCAGCCTCGGACAGACTCCCTACAATGAGCAGTACTTC.

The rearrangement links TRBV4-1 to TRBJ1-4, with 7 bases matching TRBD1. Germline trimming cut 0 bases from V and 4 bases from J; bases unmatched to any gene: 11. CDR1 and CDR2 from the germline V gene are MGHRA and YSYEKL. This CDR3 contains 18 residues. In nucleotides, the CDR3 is TGCGCCAGCAGCCAAGATTGGCGGGACAGAGCACTTAATGAAAAACTGTTTTTT. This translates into CASSQDWRDRALNEKLFF.